These 30 T cell receptor beta chains were sequenced from one sample in a study of PD-L1 blockade in urothelial cancer. Stated time point: pretreatment peripheral blood. Data came from immunoSEQ multiplex PCR; TCRdb stores just in-frame clones and leaves some out. The sample contains about 95,000 clones, around 90% of which appear only once. The input for sequencing was PBMCs, taken around atezolizumab (anti-PD-L1) treatment. The receptors here all came from a man aged 60 to 75 with urothelial cancer.

The chain links TRBV11-2 to TRBJ1-4, with a possible D match to TRBD1 (6 bases). The CDR3 spans 16 residues. From germline, CDR1 is SGHAT and CDR2 FQNNGV. V was cut by 4 bases and J by 0 bases, with 12 bases left in between. The CDR3 is CASSSTGFSTNEKLFF. CDR3 nucleotide sequence: TGTGCCAGCAGCTCCACAGGGTTTTCAACTAATGAAAAACTGTTTTTT.

DNA for the CDR3: TGTGCCAGCAGCGCCGCAGGGGAGGAGACCCAGTACTTC. As protein: CASSAAGEETQYF. The chain links TRBV7-3 to TRBJ2-5; a weak D match, TRBD1 (6 bases). V lost 5 bases to trimming and J lost 5 bases, with 12 bases between them. Germline loops: CDR1 SGHTA, CDR2 FQGTGA. This CDR3 is built from 13 residues.

This chain uses TRBV9 with TRBJ1-5; D ambiguous. CDR1 and CDR2 (germline): SGDLS, YYNGEE. The ends were cut back, 5 bases at V and 0 bases at J, with 6 bases in the middle. The CDR3 has 13 residues. CDR3 amino acids: CASSSGSNQPQHF. CDR3 coding DNA: TGTGCCAGCAGTTCGGGTAGCAATCAGCCCCAGCATTTT.

The chain couples TRBV7-8 to TRBJ2-5; D is perhaps TRBD1 (7 bases). The V and J ends lost 0 bases and 6 bases respectively, with 32 bases between them. CDR3 length: 21 residues. The germline V gene encodes CDR1 SGHVS and CDR2 FQNEAQ. The CDR3 region is CASSLAGGAGIGGPKRKTQYF. CDR3 bases: TGTGCCAGCAGCTTAGCAGGGGGCGCGGGAATCGGCGGGCCAAAAAGAAAGACCCAGTACTTC.

V usage is TRBV10-3 and J usage is TRBJ2-4; possibly TRBD2 for D (5 bases). Germline CDR1 and CDR2: ENHRY and SYGVKD. The V gene lost 0 bases and the J gene lost 14 bases, with 8 bases spanning the gap. The CDR3 loop spans 11 amino acids. In nucleotides, the CDR3 is TGTGCCATCAGTGAGTCGTGGGAGAAGTACTTC. Amino acids: CAISESWEKYF.

The rearrangement uses TRBV5-6 and TRBJ1-6; 9 bases map to TRBD1. After removal of 5 bases from V and 7 bases from J, the junction contained 13 bases not matched to a gene. Germline loops: CDR1 SGHDT, CDR2 YYEEEE. This CDR3 is built from 17 residues. CDR3 coding DNA: TGTGCCAGCAGTCCTCCAGCTGGACAGGGGCGGAATTCACCCCTCCACTTT. Translating it yields CASSPPAGQGRNSPLHF. Filled out from reference TRBV5-6 and TRBJ1-6, the complete variable domain reads DAGVTQSPTHLIKTRGQQVTLRCSPKSGHDTVSWYQQALGQGPQFIFQYYEEEERQRGNFPDRFSGHQFPNYSSELNVNALLLGDSALYLCASSPPAGQGRNSPLHFGNGTRLTVT.

This clone occurred once. V usage is TRBV7-6 and J usage is TRBJ2-3; 9 bases agree with TRBD2. V trimming: 5 bases; J trimming: 4 bases; junction bases outside the gene matches: 7. CDR3 length: 15 residues. Germline CDR1 reads SGHVS; CDR2 reads FNYEAQ. CDR3 protein: CASSIGLASADTQYF. For the CDR3, the DNA is TGTGCCAGCAGCATCGGACTAGCGTCGGCAGATACGCAGTATTTT.

This chain links TRBV28 with TRBJ2-3; 7 positions agree with TRBD2. The J segment lost 3 bases and the V segment lost 6 bases, leaving 6 bases of the junction unmatched. This CDR3 has 14 residues. Germline V gene lookup returns CDR1 MDHEN and CDR2 SYDVKM. CDR3 in amino acids: CASSPGAGTDTQYF. The CDR3 region has the DNA TGTGCCAGCAGCCCAGGAGCGGGAACAGATACGCAGTATTTT.

The chain is built from TRBV7-3 and TRBJ2-7, with D perhaps TRBD2 (6 bases). Per the germline V gene, CDR1 is SGHTA and CDR2 is FQGTGA. The CDR3 runs 17 residues. V lost 2 bases, J lost 1 base, and 18 bases lay in between. CDR3 region: CASSLPITGRESYEQYF. Here the CDR3 DNA reads TGTGCCAGCAGCTTACCGATCACCGGACGGGAGTCCTACGAGCAGTACTTC.

This clone was seen more than once but under ten times. V gene TRBV7-3 combines with J gene TRBJ2-2; D call uncertain. The V end lost 2 bases, the J end lost 7 bases, and 8 bases lay between the germline ends. This CDR3 region has 13 residues. Germline lookup yields CDR1 SGHTA and CDR2 FQGTGA. This CDR3 reads CASSLASGGELFF. Here the CDR3 DNA reads TGTGCCAGCAGCTTAGCGTCGGGCGGGGAGCTGTTTTTT.

The chain uses TRBV28 and TRBJ1-2, with a weak D call TRBD1 (6 bases). V was clipped by 5 bases and J by 5 bases, with 15 bases between them. CDR1 and CDR2 (germline): MDHEN, SYDVKM. CDR3 length: 14 amino acids. CDR3 in amino acids: CASSGKQGNYGYTF. In nucleotides, the CDR3 is TGTGCCAGCAGTGGAAAACAGGGTAATTATGGCTACACCTTC.

The sample holds one count of this clone. The chain carries TRBV11-2 and TRBJ2-7; tentatively, D is TRBD1 (5 bases). The germline V gene encodes CDR1 SGHAT and CDR2 FQNNGV. V lost 5 bases, J lost 2 bases, and 19 bases lay in between. There are 16 residues in the CDR3. The CDR3 DNA follows: TGTGCCAGCAGCCTCTCAGGGAAGCCCTACCCCTACGAGCAGTACTTC. Protein sequence: CASSLSGKPYPYEQYF. Filled out from reference TRBV11-2 and TRBJ2-7, the complete variable domain reads EAGVAQSPRYKIIEKRQSVAFWCNPISGHATLYWYQQILGQGPKLLIQFQNNGVVDDSQLPKDRFSAERLKGVDSTLKIQPAKLEDSAVYLCASSLSGKPYPYEQYFGPGTRLTVT.

This chain links TRBV7-2 with TRBJ1-2, with D possibly being TRBD1 (5 bases). The CDR3 consists of 13 residues. The ends were cut back, 6 bases at V and 8 bases at J, with 16 bases in the middle. The germline gives CDR1 SGHTA, CDR2 FQGNSA. The CDR3 DNA sequence: TGTGCCAGCAGATATCTAATTGGGGGGGGCTACACCTTC. Translating it yields CASRYLIGGGYTF.

This clone occurred once. The J gene is TRBJ2-1, the V gene TRBV27; 7 bases are shared with TRBD2. J was trimmed by 7 bases and V by 3 bases; bases with no gene match: 3. The CDR3 length is 13 residues. CDR1 MNHEY and CDR2 SMNVEV come from the germline V gene (reference sequence). The CDR3 nucleotides are TGTGCCAGCAGTTTGAGGGGAGGGAATGAGCAGTTCTTC. Encoded protein: CASSLRGGNEQFF.

The V gene is TRBV11-2, the J gene TRBJ2-1; the D is unclear. CDR1 is SGHAT and CDR2 is FQNNGV in the germline V gene. This CDR3 contains 16 residues. Trimming shortened V by 1 base and J by 8 bases, and 18 bases separated the two germline ends. The DNA for the CDR3 is TGTGCCAGCAGCTTAGTATCCGTCAGGATTCAGTATGAGCAGTTCTTC. It is translated as CASSLVSVRIQYEQFF.

The V and J genes are TRBV6-6 and TRBJ2-1; possibly TRBD1 for D (6 bases). CDR3 length equals 15 residues. CDR1 MNHNY and CDR2 SVGAGI come from the germline V gene (reference sequence). V dropped 2 bases and J dropped 8 bases, with 16 bases sitting between them. This CDR3 is CASSYAGRGSDEQFF. The CDR3 DNA is TGTGCCAGCAGTTACGCAGGTAGGGGGTCCGATGAGCAGTTCTTC.

The genes are TRBV5-1 and TRBJ1-5; D remains unclear. The V end was cut by 2 bases, the J end by 3 bases, with 12 bases between. Germline V gene sequence: CDR1 SGHRS, CDR2 YFSETQ. This CDR3 is 15 amino acids long. The CDR3: CASSFKGDDNQPQHF. CDR3 nucleotide sequence: TGCGCCAGCAGCTTCAAGGGAGATGACAATCAGCCCCAGCATTTT.

The genes are TRBV19 and TRBJ2-7; 8 bases line up with TRBD1. This CDR3 spans 14 amino acids. Germline-derived CDR1 and CDR2 are LNHDA and SQIVND (reference sequence). J lost 4 bases, V lost 3 bases, and 5 bases had no gene match. The CDR3 DNA reads TGTGCCAGTAGTATGACAGGGGAGGTATACGAGCAGTACTTC. Protein: CASSMTGEVYEQYF.

The count of this clone is one. This sequence joins TRBV20-1 and TRBJ1-3; D is undetermined. Germline V gives CDR1 DFQATT, CDR2 SNEGSKA (reference sequence). CDR3 size: 11 residues. Trimming shortened V by 5 bases and J by 2 bases, and 4 bases separated the two germline ends. The CDR3 region is CSAPTGNTIYF. The CDR3 DNA reads TGCAGTGCTCCAACTGGAAACACCATATATTTT.

The J gene is TRBJ1-1, the V gene TRBV5-1; 10 bases are shared with TRBD1. Per the germline V gene, CDR1 is SGHRS and CDR2 is YFSETQ. The CDR3 is 15 residues long. The trim removed 7 bases at V and 4 bases at J, leaving 10 bases unmatched. CDR3 loop: CASVRDRGSGTEAFF. CDR3 DNA: TGCGCCAGCGTCCGGGACAGGGGTTCTGGCACTGAAGCTTTCTTT.

The CDR3 loop is CAWSVERDQPQHF. DNA for the CDR3: TGTGCCTGGAGTGTCGAGCGCGATCAGCCCCAGCATTTT. V usage is TRBV30 and J usage is TRBJ1-5; D uncertain. V lost 0 bases, J lost 5 bases, and 8 bases lay in between. The CDR3 has 13 residues. Germline lookup yields CDR1 GTSNPN and CDR2 SVGIG (reference sequence).

V is TRBV19 and J is TRBJ1-5, with D maybe TRBD1 (6 bases). The CDR3 length is 18 residues. Trimming removed 4 bases from V and 4 bases from J, with 23 bases in between. Germline V gives CDR1 LNHDA, CDR2 SQIVND (reference sequence). The CDR3 here is CASSTKQGMKRLNQPQHF. In DNA form, the CDR3 reads TGTGCCAGTAGTACTAAACAGGGTATGAAGCGGCTTAATCAGCCCCAGCATTTT.

The gene calls are TRBV9 and TRBJ2-3; 13 nucleotides align to TRBD2. The CDR3 runs 18 residues. V lost 3 bases to trimming and J lost 0 bases; unmatched junction nucleotides: 7. CDR1 is SGDLS, CDR2 YYNGEE, per germline. DNA of the CDR3: TGTGCCAGCAGCGCCGGGACTAGCGGGATGGGTAGCACAGATACGCAGTATTTT. This sequence encodes CASSAGTSGMGSTDTQYF.

V is TRBV18 and J is TRBJ1-3; 8 nucleotides agree with TRBD1. The CDR3 has 16 residues. J was trimmed by 0 bases and V by 3 bases; bases with no gene match: 4. Germline values: CDR1 KGHSH, CDR2 LQKENI. DNA of the CDR3: TGTGCCAGCTCACCCAGGGGGCCGCTCTCTGGAAACACCATATATTTT. Translating gives CASSPRGPLSGNTIYF.

The chain uses TRBV29-1 and TRBJ2-7, with D perhaps matching TRBD1 (7 bases). CDR1 and CDR2 (germline): SQVTM, ANQGSEA. V shed 4 bases and J shed 0 bases, with 16 bases lying between them. This CDR3 is built from 15 residues. The CDR3 coding sequence is TGCAGCGTTGGTGGCGGGACAGCGTCCTCCTACGAGCAGTACTTC. Translated, it gives CSVGGGTASSYEQYF.

The J gene is TRBJ2-7, the V gene TRBV4-2; D is possibly TRBD2 (6 bases). This CDR3 spans 14 amino acids. V dropped 1 base and J dropped 2 bases, with 9 bases sitting between them. The germline gives CDR1 LGHNA, CDR2 YNFKEQ. As DNA, the CDR3 is TGTGCCAGCAGCCAAGGACTAGGTCCCTACGAGCAGTACTTC. It is translated as CASSQGLGPYEQYF.

This chain joins TRBV6-1 and TRBJ2-7, with a possible D match to TRBD1 (6 bases). V lost 4 bases to trimming and J lost 2 bases, with 18 bases between them. Germline CDR1 is MNHNS and CDR2 is SASEGT. This CDR3 comprises 16 residues. CDR3 loop: CASSVRRGRGTYEQYF. The CDR3 DNA follows: TGTGCCAGCAGTGTACGAAGGGGCAGGGGAACCTACGAGCAGTACTTC.

This clone has just one count. V usage is TRBV7-9 and J usage is TRBJ1-2, with TRBD1 matching 7 bases. In germline, CDR1 is SEHNR, CDR2 FQNEAQ (reference sequence). This CDR3 has 17 residues. V trimming: 5 bases; J trimming: 2 bases; junction bases outside the gene matches: 14. The CDR3 coding sequence is TGTGCCAGCAGCCCGGGACAGCTATTTCTTATGAACTATGGCTACACCTTC. Translating it yields CASSPGQLFLMNYGYTF.

This clone has only a few counts. This chain uses TRBV9 with TRBJ2-5; weak D call: TRBD1 (5 bases). The germline V gene encodes CDR1 SGDLS and CDR2 YYNGEE. V was shortened by 0 bases and J by 5 bases, with 5 bases between the two germline ends. There are 12 residues in the CDR3. DNA for the CDR3: TGTGCCAGCAGCGTAGAGGGGGAGACCCAGTACTTC. It yields the protein CASSVEGETQYF.

The chain is built from TRBV28 and TRBJ1-4; the match to TRBD1 covers 8 bases. After removal of 10 bases from V and 5 bases from J, the junction contained 6 bases not matched to a gene. This CDR3 has 13 amino acids. Germline lookup yields CDR1 MDHEN and CDR2 SYDVKM. CDR3 protein: CATQQGVNEKLFF. CDR3 sequence (DNA): TGTGCCACTCAACAGGGGGTAAATGAAAAACTGTTTTTT.